This paragraph reports one T cell receptor (beta chain). This clonotype showed up just a few times. Its antigen is still unknown. There are no base qualities to consult, and no much larger clone falls within one base. This sample was included in a study of HIV-infected patients and healthy controls (dated by TCRdb to between 2012 and 2015). The receptor library was made with 5' RACE. Sequencing instrument: Illumina MiSeq. TCRdb's own reprocessing of the public reads used fastp at Q25 and MiXCR and kept productive beta chains. All rows with the same CDR3 protein become a single entry with the most common DNA and genes. The table for this sample lists some 67,000 distinct CDR3 sequences; about a sixth of them were counted only once. Approximately 5% of the sample is held by the ten biggest clonotypes. The sequence was obtained from a human donor in good health. Material: CD4+ T cells from blood.

CDR3 protein: CASSPNPPGTSTDTQYF. In nucleotide form, the sequence is TGTGCCAGCAGCCCCAACCCTCCCGGGACTAGCACAGATACGCAGTATTTT. The rearrangement joined TRBV7-6 to TRBJ2-3, with TRBD2 perhaps the D gene, on 6 matching bases. The cysteine opens and the phenylalanine closes a CDR3 of 17 amino acids. Only the CDR3 DNA stays, 51 bases, in frame from base 1. Based on the germline V gene, the CDR1 and CDR2 sequences are SGHVS and FNYEAQ. V lost 5 bases and J lost 0 bases; the stretch between them is 18 bases long.